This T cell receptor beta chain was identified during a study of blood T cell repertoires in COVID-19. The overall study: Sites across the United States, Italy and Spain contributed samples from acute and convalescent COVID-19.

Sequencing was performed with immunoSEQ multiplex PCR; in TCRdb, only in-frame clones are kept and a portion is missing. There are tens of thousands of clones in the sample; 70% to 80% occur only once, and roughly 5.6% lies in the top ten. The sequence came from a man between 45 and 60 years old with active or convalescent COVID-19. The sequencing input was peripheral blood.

The CDR3, as DNA: TGTGCCAGCAGGCCGGAGGGACAGCAAGAGACCCAGTACTTC. Translated, it gives CASRPEGQQETQYF. This chain joins TRBV28 and TRBJ2-5; D possibly corresponds to TRBD1 (7 bases). Trimming left V 6 bases short and J 2 bases short, with 13 bases between. This CDR3 contains 14 residues. Germline V gene lookup returns CDR1 MDHEN and CDR2 SYDVKM.